What follows describes a single T cell receptor (beta chain). Its antigen remains unidentified. This entry is derived from a study of T cells after yellow fever vaccination. V lost 5 bases and J lost 5, with 16 bases in between. The CDR3 has 15 residues. Germline V gene data show CDR1 as SGHTA and CDR2 as FQGNSA. Study findings and constraints: In post-booster samples, most primary-vaccination clones reappeared (about 96% CD4, about 90% CD8). Overall, a small share of clonotypes was seen in both CD4 and CD8 compartments.

5'RACE template switching generated TCR cDNA, adding a universal primer site and UMIs. TCRdb recomputed calls from the 5' RACE reads with MiXCR, one row per CDR3 protein. Seen here are 550,000 to 750,000 distinct CDR3 sequences, about 14% observed once, and the top ten hold over 13%. The sequence derives from a man aged 25 to 40 who received the YFV17D yellow fever vaccine. The sequences come from PBMCs, collected on the day of the yellow fever booster vaccination. The rearrangement links TRBV7-2 to TRBJ2-1, with D possibly TRBD2 on 6 matching bases. DNA for the CDR3: TGTGCCAGCAGCCCGATGGGGGGAAAACACAATGAGCAGTTCTTC. It is translated as CASSPMGGKHNEQFF. The full variable domain, completed using reference TRBV7-2 and TRBJ2-1, is GAGVSQSPSNKVTEKGKDVELRCDPISGHTALYWYRQSLGQGLEFLIYFQGNSAPDKSGLPSDRFSAERTGGSVSTLTIQRTQQEDSAVYLCASSPMGGKHNEQFFGPGTRLTVL.